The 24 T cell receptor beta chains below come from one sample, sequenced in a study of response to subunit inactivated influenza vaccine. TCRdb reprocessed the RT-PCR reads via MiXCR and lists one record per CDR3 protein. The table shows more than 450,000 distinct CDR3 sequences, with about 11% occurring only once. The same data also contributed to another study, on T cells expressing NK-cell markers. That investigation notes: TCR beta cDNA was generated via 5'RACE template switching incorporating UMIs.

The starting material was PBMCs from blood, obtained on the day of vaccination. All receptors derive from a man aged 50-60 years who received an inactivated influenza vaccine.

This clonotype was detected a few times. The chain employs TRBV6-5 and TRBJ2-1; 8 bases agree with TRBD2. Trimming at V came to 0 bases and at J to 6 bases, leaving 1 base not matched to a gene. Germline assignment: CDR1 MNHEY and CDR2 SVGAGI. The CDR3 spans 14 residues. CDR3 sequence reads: CASSYSGGGNEQFF. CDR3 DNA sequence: TGTGCCAGCAGTTACTCCGGGGGGGGCAATGAGCAGTTCTTC.

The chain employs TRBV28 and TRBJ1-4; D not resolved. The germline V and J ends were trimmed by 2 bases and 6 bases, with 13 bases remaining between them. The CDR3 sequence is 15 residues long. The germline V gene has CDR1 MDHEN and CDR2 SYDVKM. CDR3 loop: CASSLERGRDEKLFF. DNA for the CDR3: TGTGCCAGCAGTTTAGAACGGGGTCGGGATGAAAAACTGTTTTTT.

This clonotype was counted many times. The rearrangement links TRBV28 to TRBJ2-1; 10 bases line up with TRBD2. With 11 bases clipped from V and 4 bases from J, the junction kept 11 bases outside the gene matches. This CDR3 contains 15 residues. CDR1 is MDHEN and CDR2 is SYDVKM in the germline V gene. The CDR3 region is CASKGTSERYNEQFF. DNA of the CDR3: TGTGCCTCTAAGGGGACTAGCGAGAGGTACAATGAGCAGTTCTTC.

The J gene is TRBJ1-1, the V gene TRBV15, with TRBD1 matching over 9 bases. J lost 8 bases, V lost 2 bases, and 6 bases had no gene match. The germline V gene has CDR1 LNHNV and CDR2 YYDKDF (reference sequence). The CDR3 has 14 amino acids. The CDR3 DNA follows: TGTGCCACCAGCAGAAAAGGTGGGACAGGGGAAGCTTTCTTT. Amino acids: CATSRKGGTGEAFF.

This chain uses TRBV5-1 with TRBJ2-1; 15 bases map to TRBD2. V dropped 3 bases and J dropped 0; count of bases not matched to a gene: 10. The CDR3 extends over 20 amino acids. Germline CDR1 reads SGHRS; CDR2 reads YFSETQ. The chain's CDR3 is CASSSLGLAGGDSSYNEQFF. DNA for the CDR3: TGCGCCAGCAGCTCGTTAGGACTAGCGGGAGGGGATAGCTCCTACAATGAGCAGTTCTTC.

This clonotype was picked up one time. Written as DNA, the CDR3 is TGCGCCAGCAGCCCACGACCGAACGGAGCCGAGCAGTACTTC. It yields the protein CASSPRPNGAEQYF. The chain carries TRBV5-1 and TRBJ2-7, with D uncertain. This CDR3 region has 14 residues. Germline V lookup: CDR1 SGHRS, CDR2 YFSETQ. V was cut by 4 bases and J by 6 bases, with 17 bases left in between.

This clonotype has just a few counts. CDR3 sequence: CASSFWQGYEQYF. The DNA of the CDR3 is TGTGCCAGCAGCTTTTGGCAGGGCTACGAGCAGTACTTC. This sequence joins TRBV5-5 and TRBJ2-7; D is possibly TRBD1 (5 bases). The germline V gene encodes CDR1 SGHKS and CDR2 YYEKEE (reference sequence). With 2 bases removed from V and 3 bases from J, the gap between germline ends came to 9 bases. This CDR3 has 13 residues.

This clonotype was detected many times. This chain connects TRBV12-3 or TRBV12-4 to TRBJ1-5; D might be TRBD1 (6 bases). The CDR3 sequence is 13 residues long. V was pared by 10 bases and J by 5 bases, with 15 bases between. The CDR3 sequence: CATSRQVDQPQHF. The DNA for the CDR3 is TGTGCCACTTCTCGACAGGTGGATCAGCCCCAGCATTTT.

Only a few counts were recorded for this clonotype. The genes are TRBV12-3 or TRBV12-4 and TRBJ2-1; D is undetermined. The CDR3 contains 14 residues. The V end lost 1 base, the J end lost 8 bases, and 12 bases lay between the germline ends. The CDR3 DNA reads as TGTGCCAGCAGTTTAGTAGTTAACTGGGATGAGCAGTTCTTC. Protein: CASSLVVNWDEQFF.

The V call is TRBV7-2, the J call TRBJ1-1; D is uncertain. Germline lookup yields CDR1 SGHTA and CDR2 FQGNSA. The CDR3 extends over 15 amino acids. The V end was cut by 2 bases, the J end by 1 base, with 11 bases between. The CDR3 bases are TGTGCCAGCAGCTTACATGGGCAGCCGAACACTGAAGCTTTCTTT. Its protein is CASSLHGQPNTEAFF.

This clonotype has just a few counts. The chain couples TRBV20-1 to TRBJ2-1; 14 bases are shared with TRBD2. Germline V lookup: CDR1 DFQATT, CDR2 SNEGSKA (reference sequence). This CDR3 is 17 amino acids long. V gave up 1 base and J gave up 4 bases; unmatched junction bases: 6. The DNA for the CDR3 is TGCAGTGCTAGAGGTAGACTAGCGGGAGGGCCTTACAATGAGCAGTTCTTC. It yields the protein CSARGRLAGGPYNEQFF.

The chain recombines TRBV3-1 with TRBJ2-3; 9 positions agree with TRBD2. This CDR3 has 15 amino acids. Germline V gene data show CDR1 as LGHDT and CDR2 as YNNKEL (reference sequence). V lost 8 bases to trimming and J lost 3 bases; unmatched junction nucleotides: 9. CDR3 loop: CASARAGGRTDTQYF. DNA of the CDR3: TGTGCCAGCGCTAGGGCGGGGGGGCGGACAGATACGCAGTATTTT.

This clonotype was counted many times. The CDR3 nucleotides are TGCAGCGTTGAGTGGCCAGTCGATGAGCAGTTCTTC. Translation: CSVEWPVDEQFF. The chain couples TRBV29-1 to TRBJ2-1; D is ambiguous. The CDR3 contains 12 residues. V lost 3 bases to trimming and J lost 8 bases, with 11 bases between them. Germline V gene lookup returns CDR1 SQVTM and CDR2 ANQGSEA.

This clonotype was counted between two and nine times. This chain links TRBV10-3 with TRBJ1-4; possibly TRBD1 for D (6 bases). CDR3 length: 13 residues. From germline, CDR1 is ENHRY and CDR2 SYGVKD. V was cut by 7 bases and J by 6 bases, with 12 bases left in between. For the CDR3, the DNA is TGTGCCATCAAAGGGGGTGGAGATGAAAAACTGTTTTTT. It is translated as CAIKGGGDEKLFF.

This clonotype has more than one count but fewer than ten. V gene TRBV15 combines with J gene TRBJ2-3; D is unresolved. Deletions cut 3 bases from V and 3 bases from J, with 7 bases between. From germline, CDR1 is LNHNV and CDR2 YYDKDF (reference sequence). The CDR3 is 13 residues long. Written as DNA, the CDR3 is TGTGCCACCAGCAGGGCCGTTACAGATACGCAGTATTTT. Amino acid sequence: CATSRAVTDTQYF.

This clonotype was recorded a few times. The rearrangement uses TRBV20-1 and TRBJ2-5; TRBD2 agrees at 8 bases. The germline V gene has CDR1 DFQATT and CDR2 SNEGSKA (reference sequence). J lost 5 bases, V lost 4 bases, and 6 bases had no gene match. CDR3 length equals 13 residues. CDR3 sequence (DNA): TGCAGTGCTAAAAAGCGGGGGATGGAGACCCAGTACTTC. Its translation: CSAKKRGMETQYF.

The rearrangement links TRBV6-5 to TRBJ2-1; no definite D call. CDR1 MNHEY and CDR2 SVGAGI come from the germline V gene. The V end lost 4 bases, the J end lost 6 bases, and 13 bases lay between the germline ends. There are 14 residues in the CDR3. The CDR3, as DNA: TGTGCCAGCAGTTCGCCAAGGGCCCCCAATGAGCAGTTCTTC. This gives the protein CASSSPRAPNEQFF.

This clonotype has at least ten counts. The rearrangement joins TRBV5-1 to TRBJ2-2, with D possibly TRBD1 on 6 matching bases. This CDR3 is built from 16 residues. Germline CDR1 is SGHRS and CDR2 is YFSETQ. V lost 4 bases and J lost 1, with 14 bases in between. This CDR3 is CASSPYRGGNTGELFF. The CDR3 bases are TGCGCCAGCAGCCCCTACAGAGGGGGGAACACCGGGGAGCTGTTTTTT.

CDR3 protein: CASSQGPPTEQYF. Here the CDR3 DNA reads TGTGCCAGCAGCCAAGGACCCCCGACCGAGCAGTACTTC. The chain employs TRBV3-1 and TRBJ2-7; D call uncertain. CDR1 LGHDT and CDR2 YNNKEL come from the germline V gene (reference sequence). The length of the CDR3 is 13 residues. Trimming cost V 1 base and J 6 bases, with 10 bases left between them.

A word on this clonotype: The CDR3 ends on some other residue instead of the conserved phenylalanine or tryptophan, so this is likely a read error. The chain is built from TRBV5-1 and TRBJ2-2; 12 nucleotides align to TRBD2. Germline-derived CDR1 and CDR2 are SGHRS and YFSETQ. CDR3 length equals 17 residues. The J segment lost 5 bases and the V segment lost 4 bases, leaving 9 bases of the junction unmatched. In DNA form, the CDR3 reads TGCGCCAGCAGCCCCCTACCAGGACTAGCGGGGACCGGGGAGCTGTTTTTA. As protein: CASSPLPGLAGTGELFL.

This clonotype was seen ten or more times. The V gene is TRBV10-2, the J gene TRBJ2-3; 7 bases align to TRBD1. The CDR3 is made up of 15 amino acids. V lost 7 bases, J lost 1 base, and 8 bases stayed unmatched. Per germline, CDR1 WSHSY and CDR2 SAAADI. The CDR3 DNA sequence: TGCGCCAGCACTGACCGGGACAGCCGCACAGATACGCAGTATTTT. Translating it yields CASTDRDSRTDTQYF.

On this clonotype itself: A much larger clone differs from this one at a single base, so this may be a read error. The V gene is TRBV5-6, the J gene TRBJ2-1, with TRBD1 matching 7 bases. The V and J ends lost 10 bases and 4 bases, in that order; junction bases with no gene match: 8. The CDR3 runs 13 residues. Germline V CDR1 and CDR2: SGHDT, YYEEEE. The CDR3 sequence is CACTGQVYNEQFF. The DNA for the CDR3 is TGTGCCTGCACCGGACAGGTATACAATGAGCAGTTCTTC.

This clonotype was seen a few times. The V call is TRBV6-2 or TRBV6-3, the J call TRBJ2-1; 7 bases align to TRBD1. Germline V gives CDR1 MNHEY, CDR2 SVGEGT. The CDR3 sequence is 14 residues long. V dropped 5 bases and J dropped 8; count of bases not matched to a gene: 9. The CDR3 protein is CASSLTGIIDEQFF. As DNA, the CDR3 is TGTGCCAGCAGTCTGACAGGGATCATCGATGAGCAGTTCTTC.

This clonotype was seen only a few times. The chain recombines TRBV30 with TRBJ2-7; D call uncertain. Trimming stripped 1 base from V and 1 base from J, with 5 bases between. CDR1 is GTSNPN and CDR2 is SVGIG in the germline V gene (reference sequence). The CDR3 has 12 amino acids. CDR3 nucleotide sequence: TGTGCCTGGAGTGACCCTTCCTACGAGCAGTACTTC. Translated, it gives CAWSDPSYEQYF.